This T cell receptor beta chain emerged from a study of CD8+ T cells in alopecia areata. Extracted RNA was reverse transcribed, and the resulting cDNA served as sequencing template. Data came from immunoSEQ multiplex PCR; TCRdb stores just in-frame clones and leaves some out. The repertoire holds 120,000 or so clones, approximately 47% seen once, with over 9.5% in the top ten. Findings of the study overall: Normal scalp showed lower clonality than lesional scalp, especially alopecia totalis/universalis.

About this clone: What it binds is not known.

CDR3 length equals 14 residues. J gave up 4 bases and V 0 bases, and 5 bases lay outside the gene matches. The germline V gene has CDR1 GTSNPN and CDR2 SVGIG (reference sequence). Alopecia areata patients provided lesional scalp punch biopsies and peripheral blood. The chain uses TRBV30 and TRBJ2-5; 7 nucleotides align to TRBD1. The source material was NKG2D-low CD8+ T cells sorted from blood. The receptor comes from a human donor with alopecia areata. In nucleotides, the CDR3 is TGTGCCTGGAGTGTACAGGGGCTCATAGAGACCCAGTACTTC. Its translation is CAWSVQGLIETQYF.